Detailed here is one TCR beta chain. Its cognate antigen is unknown. Template for every sorted-subset replicate PCR totaled around 200 ng DNA, some 30,000 T cell genomes. Libraries were prepared by immunoSEQ multiplex PCR; TCRdb keeps only in-frame clonotypes and omits some of them. There are about 2.4 million clones in the sample; 93% occur only once, and roughly 0.36% lies in the top ten. The germline V gene encodes CDR1 SGHTA and CDR2 FQGTGA. V dropped 3 bases and J dropped 5 bases, with 5 bases sitting between them. The CDR3 length is 12 residues. Researchers partitioned CD4+ cells into CD45RA+ naive and CD45RA-negative memory subsets. These data come from a study of shared clonotypes between healthy human individuals. Whole-study context: There were three CD4 naive, three CD4 memory, two CD8 naive and one CD8 memory plates per donor.

Study results and limitations: Shared clonotypes: about 4.6% naive CD4, around 3.7% naive CD8, around 2.2% memory CD4, under 0.45% memory CD8.

This clonotype was obtained from a young man in good health. Some clones in this sample may be carry-over from other donors' samples. The specimen sequenced was naive CD4+ T cells from PBMCs. Subset given: CD45RA+ positively selected. The rearrangement joins TRBV7-3 to TRBJ2-1; D uncertain. CDR3: CASSFWDNEQFF. The CDR3 region has the DNA TGTGCCAGCAGCTTCTGGGACAATGAGCAGTTCTTC.